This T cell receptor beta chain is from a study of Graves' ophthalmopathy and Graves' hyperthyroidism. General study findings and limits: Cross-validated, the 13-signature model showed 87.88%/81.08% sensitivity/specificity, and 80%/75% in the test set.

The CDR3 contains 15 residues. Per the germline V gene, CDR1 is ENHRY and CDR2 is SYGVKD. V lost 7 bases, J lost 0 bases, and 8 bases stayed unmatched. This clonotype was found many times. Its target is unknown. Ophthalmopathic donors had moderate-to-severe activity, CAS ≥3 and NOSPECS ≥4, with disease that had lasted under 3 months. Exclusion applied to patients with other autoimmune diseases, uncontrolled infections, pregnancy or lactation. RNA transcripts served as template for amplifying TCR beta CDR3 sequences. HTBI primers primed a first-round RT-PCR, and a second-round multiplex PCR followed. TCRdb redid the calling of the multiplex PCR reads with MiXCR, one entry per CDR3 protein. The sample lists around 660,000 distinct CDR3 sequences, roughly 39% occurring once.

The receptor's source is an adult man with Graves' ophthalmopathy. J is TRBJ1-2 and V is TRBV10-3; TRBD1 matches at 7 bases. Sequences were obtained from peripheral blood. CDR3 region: CAITDRDKANYGYTF. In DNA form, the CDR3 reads TGTGCCATCACTGACAGGGACAAAGCTAACTATGGCTACACCTTC.